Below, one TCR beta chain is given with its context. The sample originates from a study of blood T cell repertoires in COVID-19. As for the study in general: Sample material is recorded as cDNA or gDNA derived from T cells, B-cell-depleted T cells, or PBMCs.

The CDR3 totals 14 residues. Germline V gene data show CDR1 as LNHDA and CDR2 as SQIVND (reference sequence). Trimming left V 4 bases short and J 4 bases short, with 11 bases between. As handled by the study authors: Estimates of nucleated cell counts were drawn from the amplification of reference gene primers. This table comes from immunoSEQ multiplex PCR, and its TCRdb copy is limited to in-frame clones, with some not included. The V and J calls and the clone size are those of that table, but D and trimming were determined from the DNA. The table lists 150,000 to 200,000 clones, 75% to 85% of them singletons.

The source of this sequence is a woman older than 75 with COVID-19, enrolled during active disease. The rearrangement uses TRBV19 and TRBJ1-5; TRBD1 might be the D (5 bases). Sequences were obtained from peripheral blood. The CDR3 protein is CASSNTGQNQPQHF. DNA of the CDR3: TGTGCCAGTAGTAATACAGGACAAAATCAGCCCCAGCATTTT. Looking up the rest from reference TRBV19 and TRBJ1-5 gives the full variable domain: DGGITQSPKYLFRKEGQNVTLSCEQNLNHDAMYWYRQDPGQGLRLIYYSQIVNDFQKGDIAEGYSVSREKKESFPLTVTSAQKNPTAFYLCASSNTGQNQPQHFGDGTRLSIL.